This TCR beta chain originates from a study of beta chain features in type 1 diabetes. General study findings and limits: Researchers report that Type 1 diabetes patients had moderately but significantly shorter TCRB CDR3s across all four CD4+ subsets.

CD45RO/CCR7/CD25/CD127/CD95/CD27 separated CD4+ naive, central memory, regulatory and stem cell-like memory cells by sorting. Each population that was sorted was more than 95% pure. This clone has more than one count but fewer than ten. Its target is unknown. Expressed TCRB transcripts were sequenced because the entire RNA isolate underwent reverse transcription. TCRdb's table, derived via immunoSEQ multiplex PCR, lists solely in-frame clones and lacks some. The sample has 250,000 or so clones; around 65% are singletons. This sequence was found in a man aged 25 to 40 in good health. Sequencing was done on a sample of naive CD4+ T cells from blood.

The CDR3 nucleotides are TGTGCCAGTAGTAACTGGGTCTTCCAAGAGACCCAGTACTTC. Translated: CASSNWVFQETQYF. The rearrangement uses TRBV19 and TRBJ2-5; no reliable D call. The CDR3 has 14 amino acids. The germline V gene has CDR1 LNHDA and CDR2 SQIVND (reference sequence). V shed 4 bases and J shed 1 base, with 10 bases lying between them.